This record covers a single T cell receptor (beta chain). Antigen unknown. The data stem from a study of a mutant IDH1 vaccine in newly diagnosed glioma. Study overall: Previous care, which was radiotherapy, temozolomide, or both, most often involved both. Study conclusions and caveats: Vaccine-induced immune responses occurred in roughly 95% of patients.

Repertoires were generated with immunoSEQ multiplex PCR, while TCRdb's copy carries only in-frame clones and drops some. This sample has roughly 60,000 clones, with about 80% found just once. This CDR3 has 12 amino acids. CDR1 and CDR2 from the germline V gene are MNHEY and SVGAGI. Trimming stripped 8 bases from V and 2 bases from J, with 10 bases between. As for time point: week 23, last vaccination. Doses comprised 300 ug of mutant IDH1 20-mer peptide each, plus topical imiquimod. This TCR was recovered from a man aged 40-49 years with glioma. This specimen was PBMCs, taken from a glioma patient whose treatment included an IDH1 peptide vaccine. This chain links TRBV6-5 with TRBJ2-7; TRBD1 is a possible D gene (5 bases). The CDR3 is CASGAGPYEQYF. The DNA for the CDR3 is TGTGCCAGCGGGGCAGGCCCCTACGAGCAGTACTTC.